This TCR beta chain was sequenced during a study of graft-versus-host responses after intestinal transplantation (dated by TCRdb to 2020 to 2023). Background on the whole study: Multivisceral, liver-intestinal, or isolated intestinal transplants were received by the recipients. Every recipient was given anti-thymocyte globulin induction, followed by about three years of maintenance tacrolimus and steroids. After intestinal transplantation, graft-versus-host and host-versus-graft alloreactive T cell clones in the graft, circulation and bone marrow were tracked using bulk TCR-beta CDR3 sequencing. Alloreactive clones were identified by sequencing pre-transplant mixed lymphocyte reaction products and comparing them with unstimulated pre-transplant donor and recipient T cells. A cohort of more than 20 intestinal transplant recipients, including one retransplant, was enrolled, and 3 patients lacking pretransplant specimens were excluded. Donor T cell macrochimerism was defined as a peak of at least 4% donor T cells among recipient peripheral blood mononuclear cells. Samples from a few later patients were sequenced in-house on an Illumina MiSeq with MiXCR processing rather than by the commercial service.

Libraries were built with the immunoSEQ multiplex PCR assay. For most patients, genomic DNA was isolated with the Qiagen DNeasy Blood and Tissue Kit and shipped frozen to Adaptive Biotechnologies for TCR sequencing. High-throughput TCR-beta CDR3 sequencing of genomic DNA from most patients was performed by Adaptive Biotechnologies. Per the original workflow: Adaptive's ImmunoSEQ software was the source of the TCR sequencing data for 18 patients, while a few other patients were processed with MiXCR and VDJtools. CD4 versus CD8 sorting errors were corrected by removing sequences found in both subsets at a frequency ratio below 5:1. CDR3 nucleotide sequences shared between donor and recipient were removed because the origin of such sequences could not be assigned. At least 2-fold expansion over unstimulated cells and a minimum CFSE-low frequency of 0.002% (template counts) or 0.001% (read counts) were required for clones to be classified as alloreactive. Clones detected in sequenced pre-transplant spleen, lymph node, or MLR CFSE-low populations of the donor or recipient were defined as mappable. The cumulative frequency of alloreactive clones was calculated as a percentage of all sequences, weighted by copy number. The table comes from immuneACCESS by way of TCRdb, which keeps in-frame sequences with V and J called. Part of the clones is missing from these tables; in studies checked, under half for an unresolved V gene and the rest for unknown reasons. V, J and clone size reflect that table, while D and trimming were determined from the DNA. Present in this sample are approximately 99,000 clones, around 90% of which were seen just once. Of the sample, approximately 0.07% is held by the ten largest clones.

The time point label here, explained by the study, means: cells obtained before transplantation from donor or recipient. CD3+CD4+ and CD3+CD8+ populations were FACS-sorted from unstimulated pre-transplant donor and recipient cells taken from spleen or lymph nodes. On the study overall, not on this receptor specifically: In the allografts of patients with donor T cell macrochimerism, GvH to HvG T cell clonal ratios were high. Conclusions were limited by the relatively low number and heterogeneity of intestinal transplant patients. Early after transplant, peak levels of circulating GvH clones were associated with declines in HvG clones. GvH clones turned up in recipient bone marrow, with some appearing earlier in ileal mucosa or blood, a pattern consistent with an intestinal mucosal origin.

From the cysteine up to the phenylalanine, the CDR3 has a length of 12 residues. Here the CDR3 DNA is all that survives: 36 bases in frame from base 1. For CDR1 and CDR2, the germline V gene (reference sequence) lists PRHDT and FYEKMQ. Germline trimming: 5 bases from V, 4 bases from J; junction bases outside gene matches: 2. This clone was recorded a few times. No antigen is known for it. Base qualities were left out, and no much larger clone turns up one base away. This sequence originates from a human donor who was the organ donor for an intestinal transplant. Sequenced material: unstimulated CD8+ T cells sorted from spleen or lymph node cells, taken before transplant. The sequence joins TRBV13 to TRBJ2-7; TRBD2 agrees with 7 junctional bases. CDR3 sequence: CASSLGGYEQYF. The base sequence is TGTGCCAGCAGCCTGGGGGGGTACGAGCAGTACTTC.